The 31 T cell receptor beta chains below come from one sample, sequenced in a study of TIL therapy for anti-PD-1-resistant metastatic lung cancer. Sample time point: pre-treatment sample, taken before nivolumab and TIL therapy. The immunoSEQ assay was v3. Only in-frame clones appear in the TCRdb table, and some are missing; sequencing was by immunoSEQ multiplex PCR. The sample carries fewer than 20,000 clones, over 70% recorded once. The input for sequencing was blood, taken at baseline. The receptors stem from a person aged 25 to 80 with non-small cell lung cancer.

This clone was observed a few times. The genes are TRBV11-3 and TRBJ2-3; D ambiguous. The CDR3 runs to 13 residues. The ends were cut back, 6 bases at V and 2 bases at J, with 9 bases in the middle. The germline CDR1 and CDR2 sequences are SGHNT and YENEEA. This CDR3 reads CASRPDYTDTQYF. CDR3 DNA: TGTGCCAGCAGACCCGATTACACAGATACGCAGTATTTT.

The rearrangement joins TRBV18 to TRBJ2-7; 7 bases match TRBD1. The J segment lost 3 bases and the V segment lost 3 bases, leaving 5 bases of the junction unmatched. The germline gives CDR1 KGHSH, CDR2 LQKENI. This CDR3 is 14 amino acids long. As DNA, the CDR3 is TGTGCCAGCTCACCCGGACAGGCAAGCTACGAGCAGTACTTC. Translated: CASSPGQASYEQYF.

The CDR3 coding sequence is TGTGCCAGCAGTAGACAGGGAGATGAAAAACTGTTTTTT. Encoded protein: CASSRQGDEKLFF. The chain combines TRBV2 with TRBJ1-4, with 7 positions matching TRBD1. After removal of 5 bases from V and 6 bases from J, the junction contained 3 bases not matched to a gene. CDR1 and CDR2 from the germline V gene are SNHLY and FYNNEI. This CDR3 is built from 13 residues.

The rearrangement uses TRBV6-5 and TRBJ2-3; weak D call: TRBD2 (5 bases). The germline V gene encodes CDR1 MNHEY and CDR2 SVGAGI. The CDR3 covers 14 residues. V was shortened by 6 bases and J by 1 base, with 11 bases between the two germline ends. The CDR3 coding sequence is TGTGCCAGCAGGGAGGCATCTGGCACAGATACGCAGTATTTT. The encoded protein is CASREASGTDTQYF.

J is TRBJ2-1 and V is TRBV5-1, with 13 nucleotides matching TRBD2. Germline CDR1 is SGHRS and CDR2 is YFSETQ. This CDR3 region has 16 residues. V lost 4 bases, J lost 7 bases, and 8 bases stayed unmatched. The DNA for the CDR3 is TGCGCCAGCAGCCCATGGACTAGCGGGGGTCAAAATGAGCAGTTCTTC. This gives the protein CASSPWTSGGQNEQFF.

The chain has TRBV7-2 and TRBJ2-3, with 9 bases aligning to TRBD2. The trim removed 3 bases at V and 2 bases at J, leaving 15 bases unmatched. The CDR3 loop spans 19 amino acids. Germline CDR1 is SGHTA and CDR2 is FQGNSA. CDR3 DNA sequence: TGTGCCAGCAGCTTTGAATACCACTCCCTAGCGGGGACCACAGATACGCAGTATTTT. Encoded protein: CASSFEYHSLAGTTDTQYF.

The chain is built from TRBV7-3 and TRBJ2-2; D tentatively reads TRBD1 or TRBD2 (6 bases each). This CDR3 comprises 18 residues. V shed 1 base and J shed 2 bases, with 17 bases lying between them. Germline CDR1 is SGHTA and CDR2 is FQGTGA. The DNA of the CDR3 is TGTGCCAGCAGCTTAAGTGCCGGGGGCCACACAAACACCGGGGAGCTGTTTTTT. It codes for CASSLSAGGHTNTGELFF.

This clone came up a few times. The chain is built from TRBV10-1 and TRBJ2-3, with a tentative D call TRBD2 (5 bases). Germline CDR1 and CDR2: WNHNN and SYGVQD (reference sequence). The CDR3 is made up of 14 amino acids. V was cut by 3 bases and J by 4 bases, with 11 bases left in between. CDR3 loop: CASSDSPGADTQYF. CDR3 nucleotides: TGCGCCAGCAGTGATTCCCCCGGGGCAGATACGCAGTATTTT.

The chain uses TRBV7-9 and TRBJ1-4; D not resolved. The CDR3 spans 12 residues. Per germline, CDR1 SEHNR and CDR2 FQNEAQ (reference sequence). Trimming shortened V by 5 bases and J by 6 bases, and 7 bases separated the two germline ends. This CDR3 is CASSPPYEKLFF. The CDR3 DNA sequence: TGTGCCAGCAGCCCCCCCTATGAAAAACTGTTTTTT.

The chain links TRBV6-5 to TRBJ2-3; perhaps TRBD1 as D (6 bases). Trimming took 6 bases from V and 6 from J, leaving 7 bases between them. Germline lookup yields CDR1 MNHEY and CDR2 SVGAGI. The CDR3 is 11 amino acids. CDR3 DNA sequence: TGTGCCAGCAGGAGGGGGGATACGCAGTATTTT. Translating gives CASRRGDTQYF.

The genes are TRBV7-9 and TRBJ2-5; unclear D gene. This CDR3 is built from 11 residues. The germline V and J ends were trimmed by 2 bases and 5 bases, with 3 bases remaining between them. The germline gives CDR1 SEHNR, CDR2 FQNEAQ (reference sequence). CDR3 sequence (DNA): TGTGCCAGCAGCTTATATGAGACCCAGTACTTC. It specifies CASSLYETQYF.

The chain employs TRBV11-3 and TRBJ1-1, with 7 bases identical to TRBD1. Germline V CDR1 and CDR2: SGHNT, YENEEA. The CDR3 extends over 15 amino acids. The junction had 3 bases not matched to a gene; V was cut back by 0 bases and J by 2 bases. Written as DNA, the CDR3 is TGTGCCAGCAGCTTAGAAGGGACAGTTAACACTGAAGCTTTCTTT. Translating gives CASSLEGTVNTEAFF.

The J gene is TRBJ2-1, the V gene TRBV12-5; D is ambiguous. Germline loops: CDR1 LGHNT, CDR2 FRNRAP. The CDR3 is 15 residues long. Trimming removed 0 bases from V and 5 bases from J, with 11 bases in between. CDR3 DNA: TGTGCTAGTGGTTTGGTGTTGGGCCCCAACAATGAGCAGTTCTTC. Translation: CASGLVLGPNNEQFF.

Points on this clone: Other DNA sequences within the sample encode an identical CDR3. This chain connects TRBV11-3 to TRBJ2-3, with TRBD2 as a possible D gene (6 bases). The CDR3 totals 14 residues. Looked up from germline, CDR1 is SGHNT and CDR2 is YENEEA. V dropped 1 base and J dropped 5 bases, with 10 bases sitting between them. The CDR3 nucleotides are TGTGCCAGCAGCTTAGGGCAGGGAGGAGATACGCAGTATTTT. Translating gives CASSLGQGGDTQYF.

The chain recombines TRBV4-3 with TRBJ2-2; possibly TRBD1 or TRBD2 for D (5 bases each). V dropped 7 bases and J dropped 0 bases, with 9 bases sitting between them. This CDR3 is built from 14 residues. Per germline, CDR1 LGHNA and CDR2 YSLEER. Here the CDR3 reads CASNRGPNTGELFF. The DNA of the CDR3 is TGCGCCAGCAATCGGGGACCGAACACCGGGGAGCTGTTTTTT.

This clone showed up just a few times. The rearrangement links TRBV7-8 to TRBJ1-4; weak D call: TRBD1 (6 bases). With 2 bases removed from V and 8 bases from J, the gap between germline ends came to 15 bases. Germline V CDR1 and CDR2: SGHVS, FQNEAQ. The CDR3 consists of 15 residues. The CDR3: CASSLIGQTGEKLFF. The DNA for the CDR3 is TGTGCCAGCAGCTTAATCGGACAGACGGGGGAAAAACTGTTTTTT.

This clone has a handful of counts. The chain couples TRBV5-4 to TRBJ2-2; TRBD2 aligns across 12 bases. CDR3 length: 16 residues. Trimming cost V 6 bases and J 7 bases; bases outside gene matches: 10. The germline V gene encodes CDR1 SGHNT and CDR2 YYREEE (reference sequence). The CDR3 DNA sequence: TGTGCCAGCACTCCCGGACTAGCGGGGATGTACGGGGAGCTGTTTTTT. Protein: CASTPGLAGMYGELFF.

The chain combines TRBV7-3 with TRBJ2-1, with TRBD2 matching 16 bases. There are 17 residues in the CDR3. Germline-derived CDR1 and CDR2 are SGHTA and FQGTGA. V was clipped by 3 bases and J by 7 bases; unmatched bases: 6. CDR3 nucleotide sequence: TGTGCCAGCAGCTTCCCGGGACTAGCGGGGGGGCCTAATGAGCAGTTCTTC. Amino acids: CASSFPGLAGGPNEQFF.

V is TRBV19 and J is TRBJ1-1; D remains ambiguous. This CDR3 region has 13 residues. V shed 0 bases and J shed 0 bases, with 2 bases lying between them. Per germline, CDR1 LNHDA and CDR2 SQIVND (reference sequence). CDR3 residues: CASSIEMNTEAFF. In nucleotides, the CDR3 is TGTGCCAGTAGTATAGAAATGAACACTGAAGCTTTCTTT.

The chain joins TRBV2 to TRBJ2-3; D might be TRBD2 (6 bases). Germline values: CDR1 SNHLY, CDR2 FYNNEI. Trimming took off 4 bases at V and 2 bases at J, with 16 bases between the two ends. The CDR3 runs to 16 residues. CDR3 loop: CASSVGTQINTDTQYF. DNA of the CDR3: TGTGCCAGCAGTGTAGGGACTCAAATAAACACAGATACGCAGTATTTT.

This clone turned up a few times. The genes are TRBV4-1 and TRBJ1-2, with 8 nucleotides matching TRBD1. Germline V CDR1 and CDR2: MGHRA, YSYEKL. V lost 7 bases to trimming and J lost 2 bases; unmatched junction nucleotides: 9. There are 15 residues in the CDR3. As DNA, the CDR3 is TGCGCCAGCACCCTCGGACAGGGCGTAAACTATGGCTACACCTTC. Its protein is CASTLGQGVNYGYTF.

This clone appeared once. CDR3 sequence reads: CATSRDPPDETQYF. The CDR3 coding sequence is TGTGCCACCAGCAGAGATCCCCCCGATGAGACCCAGTACTTC. The V gene is TRBV15, the J gene TRBJ2-5; D ambiguous. The V gene's germline CDR1 is LNHNV and CDR2 YYDKDF (reference sequence). The CDR3 spans 14 residues. Trimming took 0 bases from V and 5 from J, leaving 10 bases between them.

The genes are TRBV5-1 and TRBJ1-1; no definite D call. The V gene's germline CDR1 is SGHRS and CDR2 YFSETQ. V shed 2 bases and J shed 1 base, with 9 bases lying between them. The CDR3 loop spans 14 amino acids. CDR3 sequence: CASSLGEWNTEAFF. The CDR3 DNA reads TGCGCCAGCAGCTTAGGAGAATGGAACACTGAAGCTTTCTTT.

V and J are TRBV5-1 and TRBJ1-4; D uncertain. The CDR3 totals 14 residues. From germline, CDR1 is SGHRS and CDR2 YFSETQ. Trimming removed 4 bases at V and 8 bases at J, with 15 bases between. CDR3: CASSPKGGGEKLFF. In DNA form, the CDR3 reads TGCGCCAGCAGCCCGAAGGGAGGAGGGGAAAAACTGTTTTTT.

This chain uses TRBV7-2 with TRBJ2-7; tentative D call: TRBD1 (6 bases). CDR3 length: 15 amino acids. CDR1 is SGHTA, CDR2 FQGNSA, per germline. Between the trimmed V and J ends, which lost 4 bases and 2 bases, there was a span of 15 bases. CDR3 residues: CASSWGRQDPYEQYF. CDR3 bases: TGTGCCAGCAGCTGGGGAAGACAGGACCCCTACGAGCAGTACTTC. The full variable domain, in which reference TRBV7-2 and TRBJ2-7 provide the parts outside the CDR3, is GAGVSQSPSNKVTEKGKDVELRCDPISGHTALYWYRQSLGQGLEFLIYFQGNSAPDKSGLPSDRFSAERTGGSVSTLTIQRTQQEDSAVYLCASSWGRQDPYEQYFGPGTRLTVT.

V and J are TRBV4-3 and TRBJ1-1; D gene unclear. Germline V gene sequence: CDR1 LGHNA, CDR2 YSLEER. The CDR3 totals 13 residues. V was cut by 4 bases and J by 1 base, with 7 bases left in between. In nucleotides, the CDR3 is TGCGCCAGCAGCCTCTGGGGGAACACTGAAGCTTTCTTT. It specifies CASSLWGNTEAFF.

The chain joins TRBV6-1 to TRBJ1-1; D uncertain. From germline, CDR1 is MNHNS and CDR2 SASEGT. This CDR3 is 14 amino acids long. Trimming cost V 3 bases and J 4 bases, with 12 bases left between them. The CDR3 loop is CASSEPIGSTEAFF. The DNA of the CDR3 is TGTGCCAGCAGTGAGCCAATAGGTAGCACTGAAGCTTTCTTT.

This clone showed up just a few times. The chain carries TRBV5-6 and TRBJ2-7, with D tentatively TRBD1 (5 bases). Between the trimmed V and J ends, which lost 6 bases and 7 bases, there was a span of 11 bases. The length of the CDR3 is 11 residues. Germline V CDR1 and CDR2: SGHDT, YYEEEE. CDR3 coding DNA: TGTGCCAGCACCTCTAGGGGAGAGCAGTACTTC. Translated, it gives CASTSRGEQYF.

This chain links TRBV7-2 with TRBJ2-7; D uncertain. The V and J ends lost 1 base and 3 bases respectively, with 10 bases between them. Germline CDR1 and CDR2: SGHTA and FQGNSA. The length of the CDR3 is 14 residues. The CDR3 DNA reads as TGTGCCAGCAGCTTAGAGGGCCAACGCTACGAGCAGTACTTC. Its translation: CASSLEGQRYEQYF.

V usage is TRBV4-3 and J usage is TRBJ2-7; D uncertain. With 2 bases removed from V and 7 bases from J, the gap between germline ends came to 12 bases. Looked up from germline, CDR1 is LGHNA and CDR2 is YSLEER. This CDR3 has 13 residues. For the CDR3, the DNA is TGCGCCAGCAGCCAACTACGATGGCGGGAGCAGTACTTC. The encoded protein is CASSQLRWREQYF.

This rearrangement joins TRBV29-1 to TRBJ2-3; 12 bases are shared with TRBD2. Germline assignment: CDR1 SQVTM and CDR2 ANQGSEA. The CDR3 has 14 amino acids. J was trimmed by 8 bases and V by 6 bases; bases with no gene match: 9. CDR3 in DNA: TGCAGCGTCGGGACTAGCGGGTCGCGCGGTACGCAGTATTTT. Protein product: CSVGTSGSRGTQYF.